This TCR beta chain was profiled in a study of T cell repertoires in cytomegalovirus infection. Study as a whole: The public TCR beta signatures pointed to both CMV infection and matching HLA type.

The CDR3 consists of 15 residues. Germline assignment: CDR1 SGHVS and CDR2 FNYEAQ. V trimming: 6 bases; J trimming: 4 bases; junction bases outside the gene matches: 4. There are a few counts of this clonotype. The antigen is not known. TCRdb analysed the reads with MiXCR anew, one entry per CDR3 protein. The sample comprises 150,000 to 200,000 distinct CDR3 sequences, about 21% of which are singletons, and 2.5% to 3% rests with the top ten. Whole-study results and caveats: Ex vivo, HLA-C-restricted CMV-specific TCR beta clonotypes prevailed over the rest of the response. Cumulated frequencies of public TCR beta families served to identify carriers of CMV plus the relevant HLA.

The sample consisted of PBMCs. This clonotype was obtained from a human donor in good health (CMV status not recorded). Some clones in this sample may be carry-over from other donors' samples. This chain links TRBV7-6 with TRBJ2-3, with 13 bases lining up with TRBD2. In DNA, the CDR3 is TGTGCCAGCAGGCGAGGACTAGCGGGGGCAGATACGCAGTATTTT. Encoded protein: CASRRGLAGADTQYF.